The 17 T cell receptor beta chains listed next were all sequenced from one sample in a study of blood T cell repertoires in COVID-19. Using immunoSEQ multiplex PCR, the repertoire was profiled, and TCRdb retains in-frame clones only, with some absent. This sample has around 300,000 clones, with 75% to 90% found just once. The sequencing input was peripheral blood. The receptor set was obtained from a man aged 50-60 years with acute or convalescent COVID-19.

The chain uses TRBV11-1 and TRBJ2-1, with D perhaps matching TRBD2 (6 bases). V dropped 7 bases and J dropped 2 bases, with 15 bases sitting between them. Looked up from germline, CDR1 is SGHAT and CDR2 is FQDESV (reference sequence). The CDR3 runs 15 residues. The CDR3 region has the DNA TGTGCCAGCACCCACGGGACTCTCGCCTACAATGAGCAGTTCTTC. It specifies CASTHGTLAYNEQFF. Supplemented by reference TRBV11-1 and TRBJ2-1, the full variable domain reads EAEVAQSPRYKITEKSQAVAFWCDPISGHATLYWYRQILGQGPELLVQFQDESVVDDSQLPKDRFSAERLKGVDSTLKIQPAELGDSAMYLCASTHGTLAYNEQFFGPGTRLTVL.

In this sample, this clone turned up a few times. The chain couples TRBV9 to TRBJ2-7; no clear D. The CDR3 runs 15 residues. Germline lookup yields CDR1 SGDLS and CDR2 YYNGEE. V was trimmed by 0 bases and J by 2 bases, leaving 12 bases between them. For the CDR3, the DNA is TGTGCCAGCAGCGTAGATAGCAGCCCTACCTACGAGCAGTACTTC. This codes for CASSVDSSPTYEQYF.

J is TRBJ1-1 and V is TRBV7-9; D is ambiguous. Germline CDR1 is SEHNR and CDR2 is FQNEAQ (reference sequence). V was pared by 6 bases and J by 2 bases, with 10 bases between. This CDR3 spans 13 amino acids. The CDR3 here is CASSSGINTEAFF. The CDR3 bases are TGTGCCAGCAGTTCCGGGATTAACACTGAAGCTTTCTTT. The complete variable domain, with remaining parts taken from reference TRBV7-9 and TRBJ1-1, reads DTGVSQNPRHKITKRGQNVTFRCDPISEHNRLYWYRQTLGQGPEFLTYFQNEAQLEKSRLLSDRFSAERPKGSFSTLEIQRTEQGDSAMYLCASSSGINTEAFFGQGTRLTVV.

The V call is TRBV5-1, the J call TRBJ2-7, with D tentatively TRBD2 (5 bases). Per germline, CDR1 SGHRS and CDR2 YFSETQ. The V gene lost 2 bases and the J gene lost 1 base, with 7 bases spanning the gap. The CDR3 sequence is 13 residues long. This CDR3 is CASSFAGSYEQYF. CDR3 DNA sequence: TGCGCCAGCAGCTTTGCGGGTTCCTACGAGCAGTACTTC.

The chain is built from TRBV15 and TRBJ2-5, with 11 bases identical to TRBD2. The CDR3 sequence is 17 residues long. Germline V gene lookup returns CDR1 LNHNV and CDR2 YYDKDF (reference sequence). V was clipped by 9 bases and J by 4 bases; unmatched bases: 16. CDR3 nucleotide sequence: TGTGCCACTACGCCGAGGCTTAGCGGGGGGGCCCGAGAGACCCAGTACTTC. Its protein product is CATTPRLSGGARETQYF.

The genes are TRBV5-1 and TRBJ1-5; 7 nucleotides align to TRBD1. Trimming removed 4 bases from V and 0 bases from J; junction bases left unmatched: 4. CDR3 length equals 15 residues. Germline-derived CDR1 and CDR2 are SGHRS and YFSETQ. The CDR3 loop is CASSTGTDSNQPQHF. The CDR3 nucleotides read TGCGCCAGCAGCACCGGGACAGATAGCAATCAGCCCCAGCATTTT.

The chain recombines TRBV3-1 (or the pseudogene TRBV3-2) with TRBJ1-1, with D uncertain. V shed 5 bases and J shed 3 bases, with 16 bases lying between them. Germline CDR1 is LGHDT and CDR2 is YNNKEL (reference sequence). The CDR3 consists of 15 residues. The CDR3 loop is CASSDAESADTEAFF. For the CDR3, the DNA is TGTGCCAGCAGCGACGCAGAAAGTGCGGACACTGAAGCTTTCTTT.

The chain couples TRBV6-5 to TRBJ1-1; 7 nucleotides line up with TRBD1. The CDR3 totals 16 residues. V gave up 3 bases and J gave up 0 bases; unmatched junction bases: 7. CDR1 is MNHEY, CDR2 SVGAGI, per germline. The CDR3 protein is CASSYRQGWVNTEAFF. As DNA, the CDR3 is TGTGCCAGCAGTTATCGACAGGGATGGGTGAACACTGAAGCTTTCTTT.

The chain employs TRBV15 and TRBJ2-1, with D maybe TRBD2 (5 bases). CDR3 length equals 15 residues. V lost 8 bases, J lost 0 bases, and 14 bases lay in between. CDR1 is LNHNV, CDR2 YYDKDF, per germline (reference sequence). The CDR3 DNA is TGTGCCACCGTAAAAAGACTAAGCTCCTACAATGAGCAGTTCTTC. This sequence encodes CATVKRLSSYNEQFF. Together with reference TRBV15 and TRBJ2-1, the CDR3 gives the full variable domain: DAMVIQNPRYQVTQFGKPVTLSCSQTLNHNVMYWYQQKSSQAPKLLFHYYDKDFNNEADTPDNFQSRRPNTSFCFLDIRSPGLGDTAMYLCATVKRLSSYNEQFFGPGTRLTVL.

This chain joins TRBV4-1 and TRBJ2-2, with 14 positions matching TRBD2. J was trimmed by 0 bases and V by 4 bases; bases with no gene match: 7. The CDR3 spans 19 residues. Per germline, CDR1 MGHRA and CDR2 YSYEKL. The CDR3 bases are TGCGCCAGCAGCCTCCAGGGACTAGCGGGGGACCCGAACACCGGGGAGCTGTTTTTT. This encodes CASSLQGLAGDPNTGELFF.

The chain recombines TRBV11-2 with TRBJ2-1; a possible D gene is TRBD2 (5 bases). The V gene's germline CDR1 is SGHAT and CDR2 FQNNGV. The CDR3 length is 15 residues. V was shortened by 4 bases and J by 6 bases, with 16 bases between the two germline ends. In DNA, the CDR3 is TGTGCCAGCAGCTCTACTAGGTTTAGTTTCAATGAGCAGTTCTTC. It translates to CASSSTRFSFNEQFF.

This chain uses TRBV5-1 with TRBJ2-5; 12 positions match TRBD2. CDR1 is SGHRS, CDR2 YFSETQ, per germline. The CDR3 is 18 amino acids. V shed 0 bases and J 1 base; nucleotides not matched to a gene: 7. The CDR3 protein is CASSLGLAGAHLQETQYF. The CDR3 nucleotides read TGCGCCAGCAGCTTGGGACTAGCGGGGGCTCATCTCCAAGAGACCCAGTACTTC.

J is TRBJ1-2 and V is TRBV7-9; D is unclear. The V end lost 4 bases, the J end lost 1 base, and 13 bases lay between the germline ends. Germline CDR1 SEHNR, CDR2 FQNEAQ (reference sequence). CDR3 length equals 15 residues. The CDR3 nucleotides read TGTGCCAGCAGCTCCGCAGTTTTTCATAACTATGGCTACACCTTC. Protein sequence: CASSSAVFHNYGYTF.

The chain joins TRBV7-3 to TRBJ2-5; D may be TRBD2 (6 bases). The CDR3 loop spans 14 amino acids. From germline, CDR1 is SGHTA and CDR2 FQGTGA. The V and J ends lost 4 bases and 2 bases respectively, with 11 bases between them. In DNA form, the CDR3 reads TGTGCCAGCAGCTGGGGCGGGGCTCAAGAGACCCAGTACTTC. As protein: CASSWGGAQETQYF.

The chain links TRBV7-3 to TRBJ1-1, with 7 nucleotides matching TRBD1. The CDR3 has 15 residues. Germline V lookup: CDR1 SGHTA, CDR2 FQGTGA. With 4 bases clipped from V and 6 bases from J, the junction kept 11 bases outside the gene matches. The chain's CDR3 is CASSSRTTTGAEAFF. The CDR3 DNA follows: TGTGCCAGCAGCTCCCGCACGACAACAGGGGCTGAAGCTTTCTTT.

DNA for the CDR3: TGTGCCAGCACCATGACAGGGGGCACCGGGGAGCTGTTTTTT. Translated, it gives CASTMTGGTGELFF. The chain links TRBV2 to TRBJ2-2; 9 bases align to TRBD1. Germline assignment: CDR1 SNHLY and CDR2 FYNNEI. V trimming: 7 bases; J trimming: 4 bases; junction bases outside the gene matches: 4. This CDR3 is built from 14 residues.

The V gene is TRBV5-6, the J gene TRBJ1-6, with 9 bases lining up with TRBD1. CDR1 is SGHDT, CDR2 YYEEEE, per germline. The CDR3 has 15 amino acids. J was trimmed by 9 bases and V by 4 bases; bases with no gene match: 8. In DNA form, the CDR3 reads TGTGCCAGCAGCGCCTCCGGGACAGGGAGTTCACCCCTCCACTTT. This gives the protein CASSASGTGSSPLHF.